The 24 T cell receptor beta chains below all came from one sample that was sequenced in a study of identical twins (dated by TCRdb to about 2016). The method was 5' RACE. Sequencing instrument: Illumina HiSeq 2000. The public sequencing data were trimmed at Q25 with fastp and processed into clonotypes with MiXCR by TCRdb, which kept only in-frame beta chains. Duplicate CDR3 protein sequences are folded into a single record with the most common DNA and genes. For this sample there are 500,000 or so distinct CDR3 sequences; less than 25% appear just once. The ten largest clones capture around 0.9% of the sample. This sample was shared with a second study, whose subject was T cells expressing NK-cell markers.

Specimen: CD4+ T cells sorted from blood. The origin of the receptors is a woman aged 18-30 years in good health.

In its sample, this clonotype was seen a few times. This CDR3 reads CSVGRTDEQFF. The CDR3 DNA reads TGCAGCGTTGGCAGGACCGATGAGCAGTTCTTC. The V and J genes are TRBV29-1 and TRBJ2-1, with unresolved D. The V end lost 4 bases, the J end lost 8 bases, and 9 bases lay between the germline ends. The CDR3 is made up of 11 amino acids. CDR1 and CDR2 from the germline V gene are SQVTM and ANQGSEA.

This clonotype was found a few times. This chain connects TRBV9 to TRBJ2-2; D ambiguous. The CDR3 is 14 amino acids. The V end lost 0 bases, the J end lost 10 bases, and 13 bases lay between the germline ends. Germline V gene lookup returns CDR1 SGDLS and CDR2 YYNGEE. The CDR3 protein is CASSVEVSVVELFF. The DNA for the CDR3 is TGTGCCAGCAGCGTAGAGGTCTCCGTCGTGGAGCTGTTTTTT.

Only a few counts were recorded for this clonotype. The chain has TRBV5-5 and TRBJ2-1; D possibly corresponds to TRBD2 (6 bases). The V end lost 2 bases, the J end lost 0 bases, and 12 bases lay between the germline ends. This CDR3 has 16 amino acids. Germline CDR1 and CDR2: SGHKS and YYEKEE (reference sequence). The CDR3 loop is CASSFLVGSSYNEQFF. CDR3 nucleotides: TGTGCCAGCAGCTTTCTCGTCGGGAGCTCCTACAATGAGCAGTTCTTC.

This clonotype has a handful of counts. The chain joins TRBV21-1 to TRBJ2-5; TRBD2 is taken as the D call from the table, unchecked against the DNA. TRBV21-1 corresponds to a pseudogene. The CDR3 spans 16 residues. This chain's CDR3 is CASSVPSSGGVETQYF. As DNA, the CDR3 is TGTGCCAGCAGCGTTCCGTCTAGCGGGGGGGTGGAGACCCAGTACTTC.

V and J are TRBV5-5 and TRBJ2-5; D possibly corresponds to TRBD1 (6 bases). The CDR3 spans 14 residues. From germline, CDR1 is SGHKS and CDR2 YYEKEE (reference sequence). The V end was cut by 1 base, the J end by 2 bases, with 9 bases between. In DNA form, the CDR3 reads TGTGCCAGCAGCTTGTCGACAGGTCAAGAGACCCAGTACTTC. Its protein product is CASSLSTGQETQYF.

The V and J genes are TRBV6-1 and TRBJ1-5; 10 nucleotides agree with TRBD1. V lost 6 bases and J lost 6; bases outside the gene matches: 8. Germline V gene data show CDR1 as MNHNS and CDR2 as SASEGT. This CDR3 is built from 15 residues. The CDR3 region is CASSLGQGRGQPQHF. DNA for the CDR3: TGTGCCAGCAGCTTGGGACAGGGGAGGGGTCAGCCCCAGCATTTT.

There are a few counts of this clonotype. The chain couples TRBV19 to TRBJ2-2, with D unclear. The CDR3 is 12 amino acids. V shed 7 bases and J shed 5 bases, with 8 bases lying between them. Germline V gives CDR1 LNHDA, CDR2 SQIVND (reference sequence). CDR3 amino acids: CASTSRTGELFF. CDR3 nucleotides: TGTGCCAGTACCTCCAGGACCGGGGAGCTGTTTTTT.

This clonotype has a handful of counts. This chain links TRBV12-5 with TRBJ2-1; D assignment may be TRBD1 or TRBD2 (5 bases each). This CDR3 spans 16 amino acids. The germline gives CDR1 LGHNT, CDR2 FRNRAP. Trimming pared 2 bases from V and 8 bases from J, leaving 19 bases between. The CDR3 nucleotides read TGTGCTAGTGGTTTGCACAGGTGGGCCGAGGGCGATGAGCAGTTCTTC. Protein: CASGLHRWAEGDEQFF. Complete variable domain (other parts from reference TRBV12-5 and TRBJ2-1): DARVTQTPRHKVTEMGQEVTMRCQPILGHNTVFWYRQTMMQGLELLAYFRNRAPLDDSGMPKDRFSAEMPDATLATLKIQPSEPRDSAVYFCASGLHRWAEGDEQFFGPGTRLTVL.

J is TRBJ2-3 and V is TRBV11-2; a weak D match, TRBD2 (6 bases). V was shortened by 2 bases and J by 2 bases, with 17 bases between the two germline ends. This CDR3 comprises 17 residues. CDR1 is SGHAT and CDR2 is FQNNGV in the germline V gene. The CDR3 DNA reads TGTGCCAGCAGCTTAAGGGTTTCGGGACTGTTCACAGATACGCAGTATTTT. It specifies CASSLRVSGLFTDTQYF.

V is TRBV10-1 and J is TRBJ1-1, with D hard to call. The CDR3 covers 13 residues. Germline assignment: CDR1 WNHNN and CDR2 SYGVQD (reference sequence). Trimming took 6 bases from V and 5 from J, leaving 13 bases between them. CDR3 nucleotides: TGCGCCAGCAGGAGGGAAGCCAGAACTGAAGCTTTCTTT. Protein product: CASRREARTEAFF.

The chain carries TRBV7-9 and TRBJ1-3; D unclear. Germline V lookup: CDR1 SEHNR, CDR2 FQNEAQ (reference sequence). The CDR3 has 11 amino acids. The germline V and J ends were trimmed by 8 bases and 9 bases, with 11 bases remaining between them. The CDR3 bases are TGTGCCAGCTCTCCGGAAGGCACCATATATTTT. Translated: CASSPEGTIYF. The full variable domain, completed using reference TRBV7-9 and TRBJ1-3, is DTGVSQNPRHKITKRGQNVTFRCDPISEHNRLYWYRQTLGQGPEFLTYFQNEAQLEKSRLLSDRFSAERPKGSFSTLEIQRTEQGDSAMYLCASSPEGTIYFGEGSWLTVV.

The V call is TRBV27, the J call TRBJ1-2; D is perhaps TRBD1 (5 bases). Per the germline V gene, CDR1 is MNHEY and CDR2 is SMNVEV (reference sequence). The CDR3 runs 12 residues. The ends were cut back, 8 bases at V and 4 bases at J, with 11 bases in the middle. CDR3 coding DNA: TGTGCCAGCCGACAGTTCCCCTATGGCTACACCTTC. Its protein product is CASRQFPYGYTF.

The rearrangement links TRBV6-1 to TRBJ2-2; 9 bases match TRBD2. J lost 6 bases, V lost 5 bases, and 10 bases had no gene match. The V gene's germline CDR1 is MNHNS and CDR2 SASEGT. CDR3 size: 16 residues. The CDR3 reads CASSPLAGVRAGELFF. In nucleotides, the CDR3 is TGTGCCAGCAGTCCCTTAGCGGGAGTACGGGCCGGGGAGCTGTTTTTT.

This clonotype appeared many times. This chain joins TRBV7-2 and TRBJ1-1; D remains ambiguous. The CDR3 loop spans 13 amino acids. Between the trimmed V and J ends, which lost 4 bases and 8 bases, there was a span of 14 bases. Germline V gene sequence: CDR1 SGHTA, CDR2 FQGNSA. The CDR3 sequence: CASSSGRNAEAFF. The CDR3 coding sequence is TGTGCCAGCAGCTCCGGACGGAATGCCGAAGCTTTCTTT.

The gene calls are TRBV24-1 and TRBJ2-3, with 7 nucleotides matching TRBD1. Germline CDR1 reads KGHDR; CDR2 reads SFDVKD. Trimming cost V 4 bases and J 4 bases; bases outside gene matches: 7. The CDR3 runs 15 residues. In DNA, the CDR3 is TGTGCCACCAGTGACCCTAGGACAGGCGCAGATACGCAGTATTTT. This gives the protein CATSDPRTGADTQYF.

The chain employs TRBV7-9 and TRBJ2-5; 14 nucleotides match TRBD2. With 4 bases clipped from V and 10 bases from J, the junction kept 8 bases outside the gene matches. The germline V gene has CDR1 SEHNR and CDR2 FQNEAQ (reference sequence). The length of the CDR3 is 15 residues. The chain's CDR3 is CASSSGTSGGLSQYF. The CDR3 DNA is TGTGCCAGCAGCTCAGGGACTAGCGGGGGCCTCAGCCAGTACTTC.

The chain has TRBV29-1 and TRBJ2-7; 8 bases align to TRBD2. Germline V gene data show CDR1 as SQVTM and CDR2 as ANQGSEA. The junction had 7 bases not matched to a gene; V was cut back by 7 bases and J by 2 bases. The CDR3 is made up of 13 amino acids. This CDR3 is CSAGGGNPYEQYF. The CDR3 nucleotides are TGCAGCGCGGGAGGGGGGAACCCCTACGAGCAGTACTTC.

This clonotype was counted between two and nine times. The rearrangement joins TRBV20-1 to TRBJ1-1; D ambiguous. Germline values: CDR1 DFQATT, CDR2 SNEGSKA (reference sequence). V lost 1 base to trimming and J lost 1 base, with 10 bases between them. This CDR3 comprises 14 residues. The DNA of the CDR3 is TGCAGTGCTAGAGTCCAGCTCTGGAACACTGAAGCTTTCTTT. Protein sequence: CSARVQLWNTEAFF.

The CDR3: CASSTGQGRNEQYF. Here the CDR3 DNA reads TGTGCCAGCAGCACGGGACAGGGGAGGAACGAGCAGTACTTC. The chain couples TRBV7-6 to TRBJ2-7, with 10 bases matching TRBD1. Germline V lookup: CDR1 SGHVS, CDR2 FNYEAQ. After removal of 5 bases from V and 5 bases from J, the junction contained 6 bases not matched to a gene. This CDR3 comprises 14 residues.

There are a few counts of this clonotype. The chain uses TRBV6-6 and TRBJ2-5, with a tentative D call TRBD1 (5 bases). The CDR3 covers 13 residues. CDR1 is MNHNY, CDR2 SVGAGI, per germline (reference sequence). Trimming took off 4 bases at V and 3 bases at J, with 9 bases between the two ends. The CDR3 loop is CASSWTLKETQYF. The CDR3 region has the DNA TGTGCCAGCAGTTGGACATTAAAAGAGACCCAGTACTTC.

Ten or more counts support this clonotype. The chain employs TRBV5-5 and TRBJ1-6; 9 positions agree with TRBD1. V gave up 4 bases and J gave up 10 bases; unmatched junction bases: 12. Germline V gene lookup returns CDR1 SGHKS and CDR2 YYEKEE (reference sequence). There are 16 residues in the CDR3. The CDR3 loop reads CASSHQDRGQRSPLHF. CDR3 DNA: TGTGCCAGCAGCCACCAGGACAGGGGTCAAAGATCACCCCTCCACTTT.

V is TRBV7-3 and J is TRBJ2-3; D might be TRBD2 (5 bases). Germline-derived CDR1 and CDR2 are SGHTA and FQGTGA. The CDR3 is 15 amino acids. The V gene lost 5 bases and the J gene lost 6 bases, with 18 bases spanning the gap. CDR3 loop: CASSPTPGSRDTQYF. CDR3 coding DNA: TGTGCCAGCAGCCCAACCCCGGGGTCGAGGGATACGCAGTATTTT.

The V and J genes are TRBV20-1 and TRBJ2-1, with TRBD1 matching 8 bases. There are 14 residues in the CDR3. The V segment lost 3 bases and the J segment 4 bases; nucleotides outside the gene matches: 5. Germline V gene data show CDR1 as DFQATT and CDR2 as SNEGSKA (reference sequence). Here the CDR3 reads CSARARDRYNEQFF. Here the CDR3 DNA reads TGCAGTGCTAGGGCCCGGGACAGGTACAATGAGCAGTTCTTC.

This clonotype was detected a few times. The rearrangement uses TRBV5-1 and TRBJ1-1, with 7 bases lining up with TRBD1. CDR1 is SGHRS and CDR2 is YFSETQ in the germline V gene. The length of the CDR3 is 14 residues. J gave up 0 bases and V 5 bases, and 4 bases lay outside the gene matches. CDR3 coding DNA: TGCGCCAGCAGGGGGGGACAGATGAACACTGAAGCTTTCTTT. Residues: CASRGGQMNTEAFF. Supplemented by reference TRBV5-1 and TRBJ1-1, the full variable domain reads KAGVTQTPRYLIKTRGQQVTLSCSPISGHRSVSWYQQTPGQGLQFLFEYFSETQRNKGNFPGRFSGRQFSNSRSEMNVSTLELGDSALYLCASRGGQMNTEAFFGQGTRLTVV.